One and the same sample provided the 22 T cell receptor beta chains below, sequenced in a study of CD8 T cells in Susac syndrome. An input of roughly 0.45 to 1 ug of RNA was subjected to reverse transcription using random hexamers. TCRdb used MiXCR to reprocess the immunoSEQ multiplex PCR reads, holding one entry per CDR3 protein. The table includes some 150,000 distinct CDR3 sequences, nearly 97% detected once. Sequenced sample: CD8+ T cells from PBMCs. The receptor set was obtained from a human donor with multiple sclerosis.

The chain is built from TRBV30 and TRBJ2-1; TRBD2 matches at 10 bases. The V segment lost 5 bases and the J segment 3 bases; nucleotides outside the gene matches: 4. Germline CDR1 and CDR2: GTSNPN and SVGIG (reference sequence). The CDR3 covers 14 residues. CDR3 nucleotides: TGTGCCTGGGGACTAGCGGACTTCTACAATGAGCAGTTCTTC. Translated: CAWGLADFYNEQFF.

The rearrangement joins TRBV4-2 to TRBJ2-5; 8 nucleotides align to TRBD1. The germline gives CDR1 LGHNA, CDR2 YNFKEQ. The CDR3 is made up of 16 amino acids. Trimming removed 1 base from V and 5 bases from J; junction bases left unmatched: 9. CDR3: CASSQGVRGLKETQYF. The CDR3 region has the DNA TGTGCCAGCAGCCAAGGCGTCAGGGGGCTTAAGGAGACCCAGTACTTC.

This chain joins TRBV19 and TRBJ2-5; 11 bases align to TRBD2. The CDR3 runs to 15 residues. The trim removed 5 bases at V and 5 bases at J, leaving 7 bases unmatched. In germline, CDR1 is LNHDA, CDR2 SQIVND (reference sequence). This CDR3 is CASSRTTSGAETQYF. The CDR3, as DNA: TGTGCCAGTAGTCGCACGACTAGCGGGGCTGAGACCCAGTACTTC. The full variable domain, completed using reference TRBV19 and TRBJ2-5, is DGGITQSPKYLFRKEGQNVTLSCEQNLNHDAMYWYRQDPGQGLRLIYYSQIVNDFQKGDIAEGYSVSREKKESFPLTVTSAQKNPTAFYLCASSRTTSGAETQYFGPGTRLLVL.

The chain recombines TRBV2 with TRBJ2-3; no definite D call. Germline V gene sequence: CDR1 SNHLY, CDR2 FYNNEI. The CDR3 covers 14 residues. The ends were cut back, 6 bases at V and 0 bases at J, with 10 bases in the middle. CDR3 loop: CASRTSASTDTQYF. In DNA, the CDR3 is TGTGCCAGCAGGACTTCCGCTAGCACAGATACGCAGTATTTT.

This clonotype has more than one count but fewer than ten. The rearrangement uses TRBV4-2 and TRBJ2-7; TRBD2 aligns across 8 bases. The CDR3 length is 15 residues. The ends lost 1 base at V and 2 bases at J; junction bases unmatched: 4. Per the germline V gene, CDR1 is LGHNA and CDR2 is YNFKEQ. CDR3 DNA sequence: TGTGCCAGCAGCCAAGGAACAGCGGGGGCCTACGAGCAGTACTTC. Its translation: CASSQGTAGAYEQYF.

The chain couples TRBV20-1 to TRBJ2-2; no firm D call. This CDR3 is 15 amino acids long. Trimming took off 1 base at V and 7 bases at J, with 16 bases between the two ends. CDR1 and CDR2 (germline): DFQATT, SNEGSKA (reference sequence). CDR3 DNA sequence: TGCAGTGCTAGAGTATTGGTCCCCGGTGGCGGGGAGCTGTTTTTT. Residues: CSARVLVPGGGELFF.

The rearrangement uses TRBV5-6 and TRBJ1-5; D perhaps matches TRBD1 (6 bases). This CDR3 has 14 residues. CDR1 and CDR2 (germline): SGHDT, YYEEEE. The V end was cut by 3 bases, the J end by 0 bases, with 7 bases between. CDR3 in amino acids: CASSSDSSNQPQHF. In DNA form, the CDR3 reads TGTGCCAGCAGCTCGGACAGTAGCAATCAGCCCCAGCATTTT.

J is TRBJ2-7 and V is TRBV9; 7 nucleotides agree with TRBD2. The length of the CDR3 is 14 residues. Germline CDR1 SGDLS, CDR2 YYNGEE. After removal of 2 bases from V and 6 bases from J, the junction contained 8 bases not matched to a gene. The CDR3 here is CASSVRDYGSEQYF. The CDR3 DNA sequence: TGTGCCAGCAGCGTCCGGGACTACGGTTCCGAGCAGTACTTC.

V and J are TRBV11-2 and TRBJ1-5, with D uncertain. Germline V gene data show CDR1 as SGHAT and CDR2 as FQNNGV. This CDR3 has 16 amino acids. Trimming cost V 1 base and J 0 bases, with 10 bases left between them. Written as DNA, the CDR3 is TGTGCCAGCAGCTTAGGAGGGATTAGTAGCAATCAGCCCCAGCATTTT. Protein: CASSLGGISSNQPQHF.

The genes are TRBV30 and TRBJ1-5; D remains unclear. Trimming stripped 0 bases from V and 2 bases from J, with 20 bases between. Germline CDR1 reads GTSNPN; CDR2 reads SVGIG (reference sequence). CDR3 length: 18 amino acids. CDR3 sequence (DNA): TGTGCCTGGAGTGTACCTTGGCAGGATGCCTGGGGCAATCAGCCCCAGCATTTT. Translated, it gives CAWSVPWQDAWGNQPQHF. Drawing the rest from reference TRBV30 and TRBJ1-5, the complete variable domain is SQTIHQWPATLVQPVGSPLSLECTVEGTSNPNLYWYRQAAGRGLQLLFYSVGIGQISSEVPQNLSASRPQDRQFILSSKKLLLSDSGFYLCAWSVPWQDAWGNQPQHFGDGTRLSIL.

This rearrangement joins TRBV14 to TRBJ2-3; 8 bases match TRBD2. Germline assignment: CDR1 SGHDN and CDR2 FVKESK. V lost 4 bases to trimming and J lost 5 bases; unmatched junction nucleotides: 8. The CDR3 contains 15 residues. CDR3 protein: CASSPWRGDQDTQYF. DNA for the CDR3: TGTGCCAGCAGCCCCTGGCGGGGGGATCAAGATACGCAGTATTTT.

This clonotype was detected once. This rearrangement joins TRBV5-6 to TRBJ1-1, with D perhaps matching TRBD1 (5 bases). Germline CDR1 reads SGHDT; CDR2 reads YYEEEE. This CDR3 spans 15 amino acids. V was pared by 0 bases and J by 4 bases, with 13 bases between. CDR3 coding DNA: TGTGCCAGCAGCTTGGCCGGGCAGGGAGGCACTGAAGCTTTCTTT. Translated: CASSLAGQGGTEAFF.

This rearrangement joins TRBV9 to TRBJ1-1; D gene ambiguous. This CDR3 has 13 residues. Trimming left V 4 bases short and J 0 bases short, with 7 bases between. Germline V gene sequence: CDR1 SGDLS, CDR2 YYNGEE. CDR3 amino acids: CASSSSMNTEAFF. The DNA of the CDR3 is TGTGCCAGCAGCTCTTCCATGAACACTGAAGCTTTCTTT.

The chain has TRBV7-2 and TRBJ2-3, with TRBD1 as a possible D gene (6 bases). The germline V and J ends were trimmed by 1 base and 2 bases, with 13 bases remaining between them. CDR3 length: 16 amino acids. Germline V CDR1 and CDR2: SGHTA, FQGNSA. The CDR3 is CASSLEAGDVTDTQYF. DNA for the CDR3: TGTGCCAGCAGCTTAGAGGCAGGGGACGTCACAGATACGCAGTATTTT.

The chain combines TRBV20-1 with TRBJ1-1; D unclear. Germline CDR1 and CDR2: DFQATT and SNEGSKA (reference sequence). This CDR3 is built from 14 residues. V was trimmed by 1 base and J by 5 bases, leaving 14 bases between them. The CDR3 nucleotides are TGCAGTGCTAGAGTGTTAGCGGCCGGGACTGAAGCTTTCTTT. The encoded protein is CSARVLAAGTEAFF.

The chain combines TRBV7-9 with TRBJ2-3, with TRBD1 as a possible D gene (6 bases). Per germline, CDR1 SEHNR and CDR2 FQNEAQ (reference sequence). This CDR3 is built from 14 residues. Deletions cut 4 bases from V and 0 bases from J, with 8 bases between. CDR3 loop: CASSWGTSTDTQYF. The CDR3 DNA follows: TGTGCCAGCAGCTGGGGGACAAGCACAGATACGCAGTATTTT.

This sequence joins TRBV6-5 and TRBJ1-1; 11 bases are a match to TRBD1. Germline CDR1 is MNHEY and CDR2 is SVGAGI. V shed 7 bases and J 5 bases; nucleotides not matched to a gene: 6. This CDR3 contains 14 residues. The CDR3 DNA is TGTGCCAGCATCTTGGGACAGGGGGGGACTGAAGCTTTCTTT. It encodes CASILGQGGTEAFF.

The V call is TRBV12-3 or TRBV12-4, the J call TRBJ2-1; D is perhaps TRBD1 (5 bases). Trimming cost V 7 bases and J 10 bases, with 17 bases left between them. CDR3 length: 13 residues. CDR3 DNA: TGTGCCAGCAACAAGGGGCTTCTTCGAGAGCAGTTCTTC. Translated, it gives CASNKGLLREQFF.

This clonotype has a single count. The junction departs from the called germline gene at one end, perhaps through a read error. This chain joins TRBV27 and TRBJ2-1; D is unclear. From germline, CDR1 is MNHEY and CDR2 SMNVEV (reference sequence). This CDR3 comprises 12 residues. The CDR3 protein is CASSFSENVQFF. The CDR3 nucleotides are TGTGCCAGCAGTTTCTCCGAGAATGTGCAGTTCTTC.

This clonotype was seen only a few times. CDR3: CSADGQGAYNEQFF. Written as DNA, the CDR3 is TGCAGTGCCGATGGACAGGGGGCCTACAATGAGCAGTTCTTC. This chain connects TRBV20-1 to TRBJ2-1, with 10 bases aligning to TRBD1. In germline, CDR1 is DFQATT, CDR2 SNEGSKA (reference sequence). The CDR3 totals 14 residues. J lost 2 bases, V lost 6 bases, and 4 bases had no gene match.

The V call is TRBV27, the J call TRBJ2-3; maybe TRBD2 (6 bases). Germline V lookup: CDR1 MNHEY, CDR2 SMNVEV (reference sequence). Trimming stripped 3 bases from V and 0 bases from J, with 13 bases between. The CDR3 has 16 residues. The CDR3 coding sequence is TGTGCCAGCAGTTTCGGGGGTCCTACTAGCACAGATACGCAGTATTTT. Translating gives CASSFGGPTSTDTQYF.

The J gene is TRBJ1-1, the V gene TRBV30; 8 nucleotides agree with TRBD1. In germline, CDR1 is GTSNPN, CDR2 SVGIG (reference sequence). This CDR3 region has 17 residues. V lost 1 base, J lost 6 bases, and 16 bases stayed unmatched. CDR3 DNA: TGTGCCTGGAGTGCATCAGGGGGCTTGATCGTGAGCGCTGAAGCTTTCTTT. Encoded protein: CAWSASGGLIVSAEAFF.